The 14 T cell receptor beta chains in this list originate from one sample, sequenced in a study of T cells in tumors after PD-1 blockade. TCRdb's copy holds only in-frame clones and misses some; the assay was immunoSEQ multiplex PCR. The data show under 4,500 clones, with roughly 73% seen just once and 7.5% held by the top ten. Time point reported: first of two pre-therapy site-matched biopsies 2 to 3 months apart. Sequencing used tumor tissue, obtained before anti-PD-1 treatment. Source of these receptors: a human donor with basal cell carcinoma.

This clone came up once. The V and J genes are TRBV7-6 and TRBJ1-4; perhaps TRBD1 as D (5 bases). Trimming cost V 5 bases and J 6 bases, with 10 bases left between them. This CDR3 region has 13 residues. Per the germline V gene, CDR1 is SGHVS and CDR2 is FNYEAQ. This CDR3 is CASSQQGDEKLFF. CDR3 DNA: TGTGCCAGCAGCCAGCAGGGTGATGAAAAACTGTTTTTT.

The chain is built from TRBV19 and TRBJ2-5; TRBD1 is a possible D gene (6 bases). V lost 4 bases and J lost 2, with 8 bases in between. The germline gives CDR1 LNHDA, CDR2 SQIVND (reference sequence). The CDR3 has 13 residues. The CDR3 loop reads CASSTGTQETQYF. The CDR3 DNA is TGTGCCAGTAGTACCGGGACACAAGAGACCCAGTACTTC. Based on the CDR3 plus reference TRBV19 and TRBJ2-5, the full variable domain is DGGITQSPKYLFRKEGQNVTLSCEQNLNHDAMYWYRQDPGQGLRLIYYSQIVNDFQKGDIAEGYSVSREKKESFPLTVTSAQKNPTAFYLCASSTGTQETQYFGPGTRLLVL.

The rearrangement links TRBV5-1 to TRBJ1-1; D remains unclear. From germline, CDR1 is SGHRS and CDR2 YFSETQ. This CDR3 is built from 14 residues. V was trimmed by 6 bases and J by 4 bases, leaving 16 bases between them. CDR3 residues: CASTPEGSPTEAFF. The CDR3 DNA sequence: TGCGCCAGCACCCCCGAGGGAAGTCCCACTGAAGCTTTCTTT.

The J gene is TRBJ2-7, the V gene TRBV7-9, with D perhaps matching TRBD1 or TRBD2 (5 bases each). There are 14 residues in the CDR3. Per the germline V gene, CDR1 is SEHNR and CDR2 is FQNEAQ (reference sequence). V lost 5 bases, J lost 2 bases, and 13 bases lay in between. The CDR3 loop reads CASSHRDRTYEQYF. The CDR3 DNA follows: TGTGCCAGCAGCCACCGGGACCGAACCTACGAGCAGTACTTC.

The genes are TRBV6-5 and TRBJ2-3; 9 nucleotides match TRBD1. This CDR3 contains 15 residues. J lost 4 bases, V lost 5 bases, and 7 bases had no gene match. The V gene's germline CDR1 is MNHEY and CDR2 SVGAGI. The DNA of the CDR3 is TGTGCCAGCAGTCCCACGGGGACAGGGTCAGATACGCAGTATTTT. It codes for CASSPTGTGSDTQYF.

This clone was picked up a small number of times. This chain joins TRBV6-5 and TRBJ2-7; D unclear. CDR1 MNHEY and CDR2 SVGAGI come from the germline V gene. The CDR3 contains 13 residues. The ends were cut back, 4 bases at V and 6 bases at J, with 13 bases in the middle. In DNA form, the CDR3 reads TGTGCCAGCAGTTCCGGGCTCCTGAGCGAGCAGTACTTC. Its protein product is CASSSGLLSEQYF.

The J gene is TRBJ1-2, the V gene TRBV5-1, with 7 positions matching TRBD1. J gave up 4 bases and V 3 bases, and 9 bases lay outside the gene matches. CDR3 length equals 15 residues. The germline gives CDR1 SGHRS, CDR2 YFSETQ. The CDR3 DNA follows: TGCGCCAGCAGCTCGTCGGGACAGATCTCCTATGGCTACACCTTC. Translating gives CASSSSGQISYGYTF.

The rearrangement joins TRBV6-5 to TRBJ1-1; 7 bases line up with TRBD1. Germline V lookup: CDR1 MNHEY, CDR2 SVGAGI. V shed 8 bases and J 4 bases; nucleotides not matched to a gene: 13. This CDR3 spans 15 amino acids. The CDR3 loop is CASSQGGNMGTEAFF. The CDR3 DNA is TGTGCCAGCTCCCAGGGGGGCAACATGGGCACTGAAGCTTTCTTT.

The J gene is TRBJ2-5, the V gene TRBV27; TRBD1 or TRBD2 may be the D gene (6 bases each). Germline V lookup: CDR1 MNHEY, CDR2 SMNVEV (reference sequence). This CDR3 has 15 amino acids. The V and J ends lost 6 bases and 2 bases respectively, with 16 bases between them. CDR3 amino acids: CASRGAGKGQETQYF. The DNA of the CDR3 is TGTGCCAGCAGGGGGGCGGGAAAAGGGCAAGAGACCCAGTACTTC.

The chain links TRBV7-2 to TRBJ2-3, with 7 positions matching TRBD2. V shed 5 bases, J shed 2 bases, and the junction held 7 bases outside the gene matches. The CDR3 loop spans 15 amino acids. CDR1 SGHTA and CDR2 FQGNSA come from the germline V gene. The CDR3 DNA reads TGTGCCAGCAGCACCTGGACTAGACTCACAGATACGCAGTATTTT. As protein: CASSTWTRLTDTQYF.

The rearrangement links TRBV2 to TRBJ2-7; 8 nucleotides line up with TRBD2. CDR1 is SNHLY, CDR2 FYNNEI, per germline. V shed 7 bases, J shed 1 base, and the junction held 6 bases outside the gene matches. The CDR3 length is 14 residues. CDR3 coding DNA: TGTGCCAGCATATTAGCGGGGCTTTCCTACGAGCAGTACTTC. It translates to CASILAGLSYEQYF.

In its sample, this clone ranks as large. The chain couples TRBV6-6 to TRBJ1-1, with no clear D. Trimming stripped 4 bases from V and 4 bases from J, with 7 bases between. Germline V gives CDR1 MNHNY, CDR2 SVGAGI (reference sequence). The length of the CDR3 is 12 residues. The CDR3 reads CASSSFGTEAFF. The CDR3 coding sequence is TGTGCCAGCAGTTCGTTTGGCACTGAAGCTTTCTTT.

The rearrangement links TRBV30 to TRBJ1-5; no firm D call. CDR1 is GTSNPN, CDR2 SVGIG, per germline (reference sequence). The V end lost 0 bases, the J end lost 5 bases, and 11 bases lay between the germline ends. The CDR3 length is 14 residues. The CDR3 protein is CAWSVRTEYQPQHF. For the CDR3, the DNA is TGTGCCTGGAGTGTACGTACTGAGTATCAGCCCCAGCATTTT.

A single count supports this clone. The rearrangement uses TRBV12-3 or TRBV12-4 and TRBJ2-2; D uncertain. The CDR3 consists of 12 residues. Trimming cost V 7 bases and J 3 bases, with 6 bases left between them. CDR3 bases: TGTGCCAGCATATCTTACACCGGGGAGCTGTTTTTT. Protein sequence: CASISYTGELFF.